This T cell receptor (beta chain) emerged from a study of shared clonotypes between healthy human individuals. TCRdb's copy holds only in-frame clones and misses some; the assay was immunoSEQ multiplex PCR. The profile shows roughly 490,000 clones, about 79% of them singletons. Sequenced material: PBMCs. This sequence was found in a woman aged 40-49 years in good health. Some clones in this sample may be carry-over from other donors' samples.

CDR3 coding DNA: TGTGCCATCAGTGCAGCGGGATCCTACAATGAGCAGTTCTTC. Protein sequence: CAISAAGSYNEQFF. The genes are TRBV10-3 and TRBJ2-1; 7 nucleotides align to TRBD2. Trimming cost V 4 bases and J 1 base; bases outside gene matches: 1. This CDR3 contains 14 residues. CDR1 is ENHRY, CDR2 SYGVKD, per germline.